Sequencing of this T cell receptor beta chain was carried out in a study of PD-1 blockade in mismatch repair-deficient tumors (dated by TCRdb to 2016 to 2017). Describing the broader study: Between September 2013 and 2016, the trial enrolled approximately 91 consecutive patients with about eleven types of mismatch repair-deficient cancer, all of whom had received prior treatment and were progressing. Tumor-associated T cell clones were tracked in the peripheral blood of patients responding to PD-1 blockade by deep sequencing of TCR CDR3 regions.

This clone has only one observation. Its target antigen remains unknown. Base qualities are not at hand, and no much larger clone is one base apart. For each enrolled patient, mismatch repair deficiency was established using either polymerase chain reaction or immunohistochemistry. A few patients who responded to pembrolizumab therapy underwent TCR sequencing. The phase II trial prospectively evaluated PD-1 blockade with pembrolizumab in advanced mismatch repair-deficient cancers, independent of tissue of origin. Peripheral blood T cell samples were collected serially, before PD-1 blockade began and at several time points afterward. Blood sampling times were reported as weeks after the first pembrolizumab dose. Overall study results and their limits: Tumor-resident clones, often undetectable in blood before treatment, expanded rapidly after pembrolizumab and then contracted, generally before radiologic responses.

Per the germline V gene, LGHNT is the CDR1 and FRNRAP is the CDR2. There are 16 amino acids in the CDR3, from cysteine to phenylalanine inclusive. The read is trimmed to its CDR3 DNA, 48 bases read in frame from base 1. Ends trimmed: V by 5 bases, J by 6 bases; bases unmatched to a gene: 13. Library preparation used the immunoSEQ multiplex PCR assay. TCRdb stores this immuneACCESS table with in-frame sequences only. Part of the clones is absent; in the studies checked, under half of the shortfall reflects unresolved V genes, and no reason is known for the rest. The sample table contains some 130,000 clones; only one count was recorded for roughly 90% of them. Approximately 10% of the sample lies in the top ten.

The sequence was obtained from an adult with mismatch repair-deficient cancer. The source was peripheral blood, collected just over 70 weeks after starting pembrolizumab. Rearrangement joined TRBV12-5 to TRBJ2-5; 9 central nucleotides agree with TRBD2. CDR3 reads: CASGDRIAGELQTQYF. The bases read TGTGCTAGTGGTGACAGAATAGCGGGGGAACTACAGACCCAGTACTTC.